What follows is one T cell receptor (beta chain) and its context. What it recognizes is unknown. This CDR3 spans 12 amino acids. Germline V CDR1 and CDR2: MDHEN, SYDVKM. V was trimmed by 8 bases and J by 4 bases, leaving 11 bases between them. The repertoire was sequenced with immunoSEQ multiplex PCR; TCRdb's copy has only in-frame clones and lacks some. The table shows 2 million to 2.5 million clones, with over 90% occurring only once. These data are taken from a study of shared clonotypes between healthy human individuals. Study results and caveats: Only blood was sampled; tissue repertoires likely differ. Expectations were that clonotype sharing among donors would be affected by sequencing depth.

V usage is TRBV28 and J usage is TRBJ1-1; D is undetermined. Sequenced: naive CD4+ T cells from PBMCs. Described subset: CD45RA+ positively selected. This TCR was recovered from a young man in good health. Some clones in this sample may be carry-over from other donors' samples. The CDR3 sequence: CASSPMGTEAFF. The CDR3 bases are TGTGCCAGCTCCCCGATGGGCACTGAAGCTTTCTTT.